The text below deals with one TCR beta chain. The CDR3 does not close with the conserved phenylalanine or tryptophan, likely indicating a read error. In the original processing: Estimation of nucleated cell counts relied on the amplification of reference gene primers. Here immunoSEQ multiplex PCR was the method, and the copy in TCRdb shows in-frame clones only, minus some. V and J calls and clone size are those listed in that table; D and trimming were worked out from the DNA. This sample has about 250,000 clones; around nine tenths occur once, and the top ten carry around 1.5%. These data are taken from a study of blood T cell repertoires in COVID-19. Study-wide background: PBMCs, B-cell-depleted T cells, or T cells provided the cDNA or gDNA that made up the material.

Germline-derived CDR1 and CDR2 are MDHEN and SYDVKM. The V and J ends lost 7 bases and 9 bases respectively, with 10 bases between them. There are 12 residues in the CDR3. The sequenced material came from peripheral blood. This receptor was obtained from a woman aged 60-75 years who had recovered from COVID-19. J is TRBJ1-6 and V is TRBV28; no firm D call. CDR3 sequence (DNA): TGTGCCAGCACCCTTATCGGTTCACCCCTCCACCTT. Protein product: CASTLIGSPLHL.